Sequencing of this T cell receptor (beta chain) was carried out in a study of patients and donors after allogeneic stem cell transplantation. MiXCR, applied by TCRdb to the RT-PCR reads, yields one record per CDR3 protein. Here the sample spans roughly 940,000 distinct CDR3 sequences, approximately 18% being singletons. This clonotype was picked up many times. V shed 5 bases, J shed 0 bases, and the junction held 9 bases outside the gene matches. The CDR3 totals 16 residues. This TCR was recovered from a human donor who was either an allogeneic HSCT recipient or a stem cell or donor lymphocyte infusion donor (not recorded which). It is not recorded whose cells these are; they may come from a transplant donor. The chain employs TRBV12-3 or TRBV12-4 and TRBJ1-2; 7 nucleotides agree with TRBD1. The sequenced sample was blood, either unsorted or a sorted T cell fraction (not recorded which). The CDR3 spells CASSGVRDSSNYGYTF. The CDR3 nucleotides read TGTGCCAGCAGTGGGGTTCGGGACAGTTCTAACTATGGCTACACCTTC.